The clone carrying this T cell receptor beta chain turned up a few times. A read error may account for a junction end that differs from germline. This entry is derived from a study of T-cell reconstitution after alpha-beta-depleted transplantation in children. Unique molecular identifiers were incorporated into the prepared TCRbeta library. One entry per CDR3 protein results from TCRdb running MiXCR on the PCR reads. The table has some 300,000 distinct CDR3 sequences, around a tenth seen once; the top ten hold approximately 2.3%. The clonotype was recovered from a human donor who donated a stem cell graft to a child with acute lymphoblastic leukemia. The sequences come from PBMCs from the stem cell graft donor, collected from the stem cell graft.

The DNA of the CDR3 is TGTGCCAGCAGCCAAGATCCTATGATGGGTCGAGAAAACAGTCAGTACTTC. Translation: CASSQDPMMGRENSQYF. V and J are TRBV4-2 and TRBJ2-4; D is uncertain. Germline lookup yields CDR1 LGHNA and CDR2 YNFKEQ. The CDR3 loop spans 17 amino acids.